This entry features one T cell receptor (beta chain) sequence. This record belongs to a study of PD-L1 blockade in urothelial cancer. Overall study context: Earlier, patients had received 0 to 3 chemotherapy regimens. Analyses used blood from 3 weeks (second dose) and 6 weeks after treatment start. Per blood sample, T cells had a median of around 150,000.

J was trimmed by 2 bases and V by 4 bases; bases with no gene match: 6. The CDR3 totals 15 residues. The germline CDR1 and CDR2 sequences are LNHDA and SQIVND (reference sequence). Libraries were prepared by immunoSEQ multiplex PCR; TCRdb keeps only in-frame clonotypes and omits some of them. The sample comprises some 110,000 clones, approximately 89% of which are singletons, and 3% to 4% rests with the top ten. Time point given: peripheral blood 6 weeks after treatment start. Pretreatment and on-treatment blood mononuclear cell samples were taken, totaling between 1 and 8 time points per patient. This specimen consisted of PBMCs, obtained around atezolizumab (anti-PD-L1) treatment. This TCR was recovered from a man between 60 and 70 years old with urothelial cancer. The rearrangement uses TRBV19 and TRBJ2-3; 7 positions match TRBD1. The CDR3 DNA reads TGTGCCAGTAGTAACAGGGGATTCATCACAGATACGCAGTATTTT. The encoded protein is CASSNRGFITDTQYF.